This TCR beta chain was sequenced in a study of technical replicates of blood from a handful of donors. The protocol was immunoSEQ multiplex PCR, while the TCRdb copy is restricted to in-frame clones and leaves out a portion. The sample shows about 94,000 clones, nearly 97% of them seen only once. Between the trimmed V and J ends, which lost 1 base and 1 base, there was a span of 15 bases. Germline loops: CDR1 SGHRS, CDR2 YFSETQ. This CDR3 region has 16 residues. The receptor was derived from a human donor in good health. The sequenced sample was T cells isolated from PBMCs. This chain uses TRBV5-1 with TRBJ2-7, with unresolved D. The CDR3 nucleotides are TGCGCCAGCAGCTTGAGGTCACGGGTTACGTCCTACGAGCAGTACTTC. Its translation: CASSLRSRVTSYEQYF.